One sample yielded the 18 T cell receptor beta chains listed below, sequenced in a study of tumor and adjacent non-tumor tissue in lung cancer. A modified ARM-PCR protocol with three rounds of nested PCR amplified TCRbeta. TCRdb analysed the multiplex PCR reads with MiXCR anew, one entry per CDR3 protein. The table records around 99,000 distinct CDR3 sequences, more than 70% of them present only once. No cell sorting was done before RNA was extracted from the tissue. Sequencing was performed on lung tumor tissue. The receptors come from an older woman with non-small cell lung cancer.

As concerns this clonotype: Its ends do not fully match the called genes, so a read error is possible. The CDR3 DNA is TGTGCCAGCAGCTTAGAGTTGAGTAGCTGGGGCCACAATGAGCAGTTGTTC. Encoded protein: CASSLELSSWGHNEQLF. The rearrangement links TRBV11-3 to TRBJ2-1; tentatively, D is TRBD1 (5 bases). The CDR3 totals 17 residues. Germline V gene lookup returns CDR1 SGHNT and CDR2 YENEEA.

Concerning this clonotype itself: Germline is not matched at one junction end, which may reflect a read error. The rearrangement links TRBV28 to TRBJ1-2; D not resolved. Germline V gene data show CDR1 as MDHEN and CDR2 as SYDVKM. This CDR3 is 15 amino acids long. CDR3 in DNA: TGTGCCAGCAGTTTACTTAGAGGAGAGGTCTATGACTACACCTTC. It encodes CASSLLRGEVYDYTF.

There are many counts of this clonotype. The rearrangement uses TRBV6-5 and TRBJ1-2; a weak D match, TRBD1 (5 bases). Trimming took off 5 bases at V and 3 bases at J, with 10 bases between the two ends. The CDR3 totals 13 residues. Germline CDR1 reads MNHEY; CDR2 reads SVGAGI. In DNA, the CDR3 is TGTGCCAGCAGTCCTGGGGGTCACTATGGCTACACCTTC. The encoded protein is CASSPGGHYGYTF.

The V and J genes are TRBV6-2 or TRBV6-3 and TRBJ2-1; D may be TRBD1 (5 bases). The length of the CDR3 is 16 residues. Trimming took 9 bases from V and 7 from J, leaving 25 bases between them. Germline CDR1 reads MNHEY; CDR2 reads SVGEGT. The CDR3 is CASSTQGVRVYNEQFF. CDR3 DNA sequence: TGTGCCAGTAGTACCCAAGGGGTAAGGGTTTATAATGAGCAGTTCTTC.

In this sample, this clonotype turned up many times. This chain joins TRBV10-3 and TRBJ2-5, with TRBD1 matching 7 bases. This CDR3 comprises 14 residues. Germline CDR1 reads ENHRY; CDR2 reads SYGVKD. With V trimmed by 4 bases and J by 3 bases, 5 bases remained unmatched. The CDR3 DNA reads TGTGCCATCAGTGCCCTCACAGGGGAAGAGACCCAGTACTTC. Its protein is CAISALTGEETQYF.

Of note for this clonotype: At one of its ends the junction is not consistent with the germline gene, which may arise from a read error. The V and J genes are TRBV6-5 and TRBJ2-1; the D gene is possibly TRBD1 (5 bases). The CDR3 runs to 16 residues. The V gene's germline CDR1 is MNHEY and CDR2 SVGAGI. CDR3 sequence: CANSPPSGAPYNEQFF. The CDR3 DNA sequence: TGTGCCAACAGTCCGCCATCTGGGGCCCCCTACAATGAGCAGTTCTTC.

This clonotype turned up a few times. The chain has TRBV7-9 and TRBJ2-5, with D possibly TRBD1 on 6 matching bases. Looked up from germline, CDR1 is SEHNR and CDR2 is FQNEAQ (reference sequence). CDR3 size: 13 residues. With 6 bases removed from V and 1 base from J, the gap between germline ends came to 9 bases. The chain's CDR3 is CASSTGSQETQYF. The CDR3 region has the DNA TGTGCCAGCAGTACAGGGTCCCAAGAGACCCAGTACTTC.

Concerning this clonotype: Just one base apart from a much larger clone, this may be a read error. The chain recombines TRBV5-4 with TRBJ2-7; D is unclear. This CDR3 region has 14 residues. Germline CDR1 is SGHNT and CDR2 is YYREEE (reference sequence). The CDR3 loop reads CVSSNKERPYEQYF. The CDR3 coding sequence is TGTGTCAGCAGCAATAAGGAGCGCCCCTACGAGCAGTACTTC.

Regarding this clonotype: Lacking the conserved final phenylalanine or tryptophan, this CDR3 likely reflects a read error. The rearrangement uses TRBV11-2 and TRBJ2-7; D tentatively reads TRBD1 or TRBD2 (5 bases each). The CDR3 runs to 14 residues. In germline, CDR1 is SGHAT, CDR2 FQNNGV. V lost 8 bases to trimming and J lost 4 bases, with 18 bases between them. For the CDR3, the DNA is TGTGCCAGCTGTTGGGACCGCAGAGGATACGAGCAGTACTCC. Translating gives CASCWDRRGYEQYS.

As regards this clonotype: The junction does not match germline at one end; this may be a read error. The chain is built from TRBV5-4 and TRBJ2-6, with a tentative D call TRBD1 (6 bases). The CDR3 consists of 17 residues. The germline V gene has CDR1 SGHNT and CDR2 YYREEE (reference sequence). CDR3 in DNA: TGTGTCAGCAGCCTGAAGATAACAGGGTCTGGGGCCAACGTCCTGACTTTC. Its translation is CVSSLKITGSGANVLTF.

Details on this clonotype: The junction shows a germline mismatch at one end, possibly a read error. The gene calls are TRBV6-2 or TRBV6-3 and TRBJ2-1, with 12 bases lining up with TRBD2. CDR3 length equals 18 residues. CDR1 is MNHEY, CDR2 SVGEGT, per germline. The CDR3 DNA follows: TGTGCCAGCAGCCCACTACCGAGACTAGCGGGAGTTTGGAAAGAGCAGATCTTC. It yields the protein CASSPLPRLAGVWKEQIF.

The CDR3 is CASSSTDTGGGTQYF. The DNA for the CDR3 is TGTGCCAGCAGCTCGACAGATACAGGGGGCGGGACACAATACTTC. This chain connects TRBV11-2 to TRBJ2-5; 9 bases line up with TRBD1. This CDR3 has 15 amino acids. V was pared by 4 bases and J by 14 bases, with 17 bases of the junction left unmatched. Germline V CDR1 and CDR2: SGHAT, FQNNGV.

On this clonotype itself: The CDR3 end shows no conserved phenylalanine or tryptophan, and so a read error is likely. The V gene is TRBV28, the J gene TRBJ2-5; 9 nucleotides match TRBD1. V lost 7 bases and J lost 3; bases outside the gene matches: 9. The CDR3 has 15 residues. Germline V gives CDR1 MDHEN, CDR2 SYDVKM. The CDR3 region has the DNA TGTGCCAGCACCACACGACAGGGGGGTGAAGAGACCCAGTACTAC. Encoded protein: CASTTRQGGEETQYY.

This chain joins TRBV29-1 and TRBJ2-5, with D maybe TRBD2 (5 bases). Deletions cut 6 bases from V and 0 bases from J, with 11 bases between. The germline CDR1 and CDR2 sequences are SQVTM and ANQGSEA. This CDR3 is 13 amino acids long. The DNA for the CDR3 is TGCAGCGTGCGGAGGCCGTACCAAGAGACCCAGTACTTC. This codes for CSVRRPYQETQYF.

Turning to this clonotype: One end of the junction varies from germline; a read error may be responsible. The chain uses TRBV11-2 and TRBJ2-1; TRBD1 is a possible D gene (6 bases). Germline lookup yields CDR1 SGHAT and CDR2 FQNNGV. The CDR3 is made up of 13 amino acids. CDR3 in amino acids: CTSSLDPQGMQFF. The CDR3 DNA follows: TGTACCAGCAGCTTAGATCCACAGGGTATGCAATTCTTC. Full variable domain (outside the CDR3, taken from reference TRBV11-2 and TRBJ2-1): EAGVAQSPRYKIIEKRQSVAFWCNPISGHATLYWYQQILGQGPKLLIQFQNNGVVDDSQLPKDRFSAERLKGVDSTLKIQPAKLEDSAVYLCTSSLDPQGMQFFGPGTRLTVL.

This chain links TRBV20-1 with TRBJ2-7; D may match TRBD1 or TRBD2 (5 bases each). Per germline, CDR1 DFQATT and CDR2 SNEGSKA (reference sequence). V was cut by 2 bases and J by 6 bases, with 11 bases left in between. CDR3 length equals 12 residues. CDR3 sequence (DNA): TGCAGTGCTAGATGCAGGGAGAGCGAGCAGTACTTC. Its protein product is CSARCRESEQYF.

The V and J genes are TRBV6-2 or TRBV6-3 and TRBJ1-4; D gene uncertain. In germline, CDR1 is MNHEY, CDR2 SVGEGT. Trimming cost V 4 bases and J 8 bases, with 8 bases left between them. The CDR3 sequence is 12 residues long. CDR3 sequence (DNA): TGTGCCAGCAGTTCCTCGATGGAAAAACTGTTTTTT. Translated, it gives CASSSSMEKLFF.

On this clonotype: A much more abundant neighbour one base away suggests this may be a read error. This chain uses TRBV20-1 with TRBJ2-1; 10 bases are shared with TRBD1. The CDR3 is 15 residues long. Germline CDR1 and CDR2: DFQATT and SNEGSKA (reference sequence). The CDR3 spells CSVFTRDRGNNEHFF. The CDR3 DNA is TGCAGTGTTTTTACCCGGGACAGGGGAAACAATGAGCATTTCTTC.